A selection of T cell receptor beta chains follows, all from one sample in a study of T cell repertoires in cytomegalovirus infection. A single record per CDR3 protein comes from TCRdb applying MiXCR to the reads. This table has some 940,000 distinct CDR3 sequences, about a third appearing once. The antigens for these receptors are not known. Here the sequenced sample was cultured CD8+ T cells from PBMCs, taken from culture after CMV antigen stimulation. The receptors derive from a human donor in good health (CMV status not recorded). Some clones in this sample may be carry-over from other donors' samples. Both conserved end residues are part of each CDR3. A D gene is named only where the DNA matches it firmly. Clone size is given for some rows only: seen once, a few or many times, or a class if the clone is expanded.

TRBV7-9	-	-	TRBJ2-7	CASSPKVIISSYEQYF	TGTGCCAGCAGTCCCAAAGTCATTATAAGCTCCTACGAGCAGTACTTC
TRBV19	-	-	TRBJ2-5	CASSIGQKETQYF	TGTGCCAGTAGTATAGGCCAGAAAGAGACCCAGTACTTC
TRBV7-4	many	-	TRBJ2-2	CASSNRQALSTGELFF	TGTGCCAGCAGCAACAGACAGGCGCTAAGCACCGGGGAGCTGTTTTTT
TRBV9	once	TRBD2	TRBJ2-2	CASSVASVQGGYPGELFF	TGTGCCAGCAGCGTAGCTTCGGTTCAGGGAGGGTACCCCGGGGAGCTGTTTTTT
TRBV7-6	-	-	TRBJ1-4	CASSSGPEKLFF	TGTGCCAGCAGCTCGGGGCCTGAAAAACTGTTTTTT
TRBV18	-	TRBD1	TRBJ1-3	CASSPRLTGGGNTIYF	TGTGCCAGCTCACCACGTCTGACAGGGGGAGGAAACACCATATATTTT
TRBV4-1	few	-	TRBJ1-5	CASSQATLDQPQHF	TGCGCCAGCAGCCAAGCGACACTGGATCAGCCCCAGCATTTT
TRBV28	-	TRBD2	TRBJ2-1	CASSFEAGAGYNEQFF	TGTGCCAGCAGTTTCGAGGCGGGAGCCGGTTACAATGAGCAGTTCTTC
TRBV6-8	-	TRBD1	TRBJ2-1	CASRTGAEQFF	TGTGCCAGCAGGACAGGGGCTGAGCAGTTCTTC
TRBV7-9	-	TRBD1	TRBJ1-1	CASSLAGETGQNEAFF	TGTGCCAGCAGCTTAGCGGGGGAGACAGGGCAGAATGAAGCTTTCTTT
TRBV5-1	-	TRBD1	TRBJ2-1	CASTPGQGLNEQFF	TGCGCCAGCACCCCGGGACAGGGATTAAATGAGCAGTTCTTC
TRBV7-2	many	-	TRBJ1-6	CASSPHHIPGLNSPLHF	TGTGCCAGCAGCCCCCATCACATACCGGGCCTCAATTCACCCCTCCACTTT
TRBV15	-	-	TRBJ2-3	CATSRGEDTQYF	TGTGCCACCAGTAGGGGGGAAGATACGCAGTATTTT
TRBV7-8	many	-	TRBJ1-5	CASSLRGGTSNQPQHF	TGTGCCAGCAGCCTGCGGGGCGGGACTAGCAATCAGCCCCAGCATTTT
TRBV10-3	few	-	TRBJ2-1	CAISEDTIIYNEQFF	TGTGCCATCAGTGAGGACACCATAATCTACAATGAGCAGTTCTTC
TRBV20-1	-	-	TRBJ2-1	CSATLGMGNEQFF	TGCAGTGCTACACTAGGAATGGGAAATGAGCAGTTCTTC
TRBV6-5	few	-	TRBJ2-1	CASSLLPGSYNEQFF	TGTGCCAGCAGCCTCCTCCCGGGGTCCTACAATGAGCAGTTCTTC
TRBV6-1	few	TRBD1	TRBJ1-5	CASSAGQGDQPQHF	TGTGCCAGCAGTGCTGGACAGGGTGATCAGCCCCAGCATTTT
TRBV12-3/TRBV12-4	few	-	TRBJ1-1	CASTGKLEGALKMNTEAFF	TGTGCCAGCACCGGCAAATTGGAGGGAGCTTTGAAGATGAACACTGAAGCTTTCTTT
TRBV3-1	-	-	TRBJ1-5	CASSQGGDGNQPQHF	TGTGCCAGCAGCCAAGGAGGGGATGGGAATCAGCCCCAGCATTTT
TRBV5-1	-	-	TRBJ2-3	CASSPGGKTDTQYF	TGCGCCAGCAGCCCCGGCGGGAAAACAGATACGCAGTATTTT
TRBV7-6	many	-	TRBJ1-1	CASSPPGTEAFF	TGTGCCAGCAGCCCCCCGGGAACTGAAGCTTTCTTT
TRBV7-9	-	TRBD2	TRBJ2-2	CASSSTSANTGELFF	TGTGCCAGCAGCTCGACTAGCGCGAACACCGGGGAGCTGTTTTTT
TRBV19	few	TRBD2	TRBJ2-1	CASSISGGGSYNEQFF	TGTGCCAGTAGTATAAGCGGGGGGGGCTCCTACAATGAGCAGTTCTTC